These T cell receptor beta chains were read from a single sample in a study of cytomegalovirus exposure and HLA in healthy donors. Sequencing used immunoSEQ multiplex PCR; TCRdb keeps in-frame clones, though not all of them. The repertoire holds over 130,000 clones, with around 60% as singletons. The source material was PBMCs. The receptors stem from a woman aged 55-69 years in good health and CMV-seropositive. Both conserved end residues are part of each CDR3. D genes are given only for firm matches. Clone size is stated in some rows and not others, as once, few, many or a class when expanded.

d_call j_call v_call clone_size cdr3_nt cdr3_aa
- TRBJ1-1 TRBV5-1 - TGCGCCAGCAGCCCTTGGACAGCTGGAAACACTGAAGCTTTCTTT CASSPWTAGNTEAFF
TRBD1 TRBJ2-7 TRBV4-1 - TGCGCCAGCAGCCGCACAGGGGGCGCGGCGTCCTACGAGCAGTACTTC CASSRTGGAASYEQYF
TRBD1 TRBJ2-4 TRBV7-3 - TGTGCCAGCAGCTTAACAGGACAGGGTACGAACATTCAGTACTTC CASSLTGQGTNIQYF
- TRBJ1-1 TRBV4-3 few TGCGCCAGCAGCCAAGATCGGGATAACCGTATGAACACTGAAGCTTTCTTT CASSQDRDNRMNTEAFF
- TRBJ2-5 TRBV7-7 - TGTGCTAGCAGCCTCAGGGTCCGGGAGACCCAGTACTTC CASSLRVRETQYF
TRBD1 TRBJ2-5 TRBV6-6 - TGTGCCAGCAGCTCCGGACAGGGGGGGGAGACCCAGTACTTC CASSSGQGGETQYF
- TRBJ2-3 TRBV5-4 - TGTGCCAGCAGCTTGGCGGCGGGGAGCACAGATACGCAGTATTTT CASSLAAGSTDTQYF
- TRBJ1-3 TRBV23-1 - TGCGCCAGCAGCCTCGCCAGCTCTGGAAACACCATATATTTT CASSLASSGNTIYF
TRBD1 TRBJ2-7 TRBV6-1 - TGTGCCAGCAGTGAAGTGGGGTCAGACAGGGTCTCCTACGAGCAGTACTTC CASSEVGSDRVSYEQYF
TRBD2 TRBJ2-7 TRBV11-1 - TGTGCCAGCAGCTTGAGCGGGAGGCGCTCCTACGAGCAGTACTTC CASSLSGRRSYEQYF
TRBD1 TRBJ1-1 TRBV7-2 - TGTGCCAGCAGCTTAAGACAGGGCGTAGGAGCTTTCTTT CASSLRQGVGAFF
TRBD2 TRBJ2-3 TRBV19 once TGTGCCAGTAGTCGCCGGCGGGGCGGGAGTGCCACAGATACGCAGTATTTT CASSRRRGGSATDTQYF
TRBD1 TRBJ2-2 TRBV18 - TGTGCCAGCTCACCTCTGAGGGGGCGCACCGGGGAGCTGTTTTTT CASSPLRGRTGELFF
- TRBJ2-3 TRBV9 - TGTGCCAGCAGCGTAGGAGCTCCTAGCACAGATACGCAGTATTTT CASSVGAPSTDTQYF
- TRBJ2-3 TRBV5-1 - TGCGCCAGCAGCTTGCAGCGGGTGGACTTACTTGCAGATACGCAGTATTTT CASSLQRVDLLADTQYF
- TRBJ2-7 TRBV28 - TGTGCCAGCAGTCCAACCCGGGACTGGGCGGGCGAGCAGTACTTC CASSPTRDWAGEQYF
- TRBJ2-1 TRBV30 - TGTGCCTGGAGCCCAGGAGGGAGAAATGAGCAGTTCTTC CAWSPGGRNEQFF
TRBD2 TRBJ2-2 TRBV4-2 few TGTGCCAGCAGCCAAGTCCTAGCGGCTAACACCGGGGAGCTGTTTTTT CASSQVLAANTGELFF
- TRBJ2-7 TRBV5-1 - TGCGCCAGCAGCCCCATGGAGGGCCCGTACGAGCAGTACTTC CASSPMEGPYEQYF
- TRBJ1-1 TRBV7-7 once TGTGCCAGCAGCTTAGATAGGAACACTGAAGCTTTCTTT CASSLDRNTEAFF
TRBD1 TRBJ1-2 TRBV6-5 few TGTGCCAGCAGGGCCCGGGACAGGGGGCGCAGCCACACCTTC CASRARDRGRSHTF
TRBD1 TRBJ2-3 TRBV18 - TGTGCCAGCTCACCGGGACAGCCTGGGGATACGCAGTATTTT CASSPGQPGDTQYF
- TRBJ1-2 TRBV28 - TGTGCCAGCAACCGACAGATTATTAACTATGGCTACACCTTC CASNRQIINYGYTF
- TRBJ2-3 TRBV27 - TGTGCCAGCAGTTTAAATCTTTTAGCAGATACGCAGTATTTT CASSLNLLADTQYF
TRBD2 TRBJ2-1 TRBV5-1 - TGCGCCAGCAGCCCCTGGGGTTCTAGCGGGGAGCAGTTCTTC CASSPWGSSGEQFF
TRBD1 TRBJ2-7 TRBV29-1 - TGCAGCGTTGCGCCGGGACAGGTATACTACGAGCAGTACTTC CSVAPGQVYYEQYF
TRBD1 TRBJ1-2 TRBV11-1 - TGTGCCAGCAGCCCTCGAGACCGGGACAGCTATGGCTACACCTTC CASSPRDRDSYGYTF
TRBD2 TRBJ2-5 TRBV28 - TGTGCCAGCAGTCCTGGTTTGCTAGCGGGAGAAGAGACCCAGTACTTC CASSPGLLAGEETQYF
- TRBJ2-7 TRBV27 - TGTGCCAGCAGTTTACCACGACAGGCCCTTTGGGGCTACGAGCAGTACTTC CASSLPRQALWGYEQYF
TRBD2 TRBJ2-1 TRBV11-2 - TGTGCCAGCAGCTCAACTAGCGGAGTCTACAATGAGCAGTTCTTC CASSSTSGVYNEQFF
TRBD1 TRBJ2-7 TRBV4-1 - TGCGCCAGCAGCCAGGCGGACAGGGGAAGATACGAGCAGTACTTC CASSQADRGRYEQYF
- TRBJ2-3 TRBV7-7 - TGTGCCAGCAGCGAGGAGCTAGTGGATACGCAGTATTTT CASSEELVDTQYF